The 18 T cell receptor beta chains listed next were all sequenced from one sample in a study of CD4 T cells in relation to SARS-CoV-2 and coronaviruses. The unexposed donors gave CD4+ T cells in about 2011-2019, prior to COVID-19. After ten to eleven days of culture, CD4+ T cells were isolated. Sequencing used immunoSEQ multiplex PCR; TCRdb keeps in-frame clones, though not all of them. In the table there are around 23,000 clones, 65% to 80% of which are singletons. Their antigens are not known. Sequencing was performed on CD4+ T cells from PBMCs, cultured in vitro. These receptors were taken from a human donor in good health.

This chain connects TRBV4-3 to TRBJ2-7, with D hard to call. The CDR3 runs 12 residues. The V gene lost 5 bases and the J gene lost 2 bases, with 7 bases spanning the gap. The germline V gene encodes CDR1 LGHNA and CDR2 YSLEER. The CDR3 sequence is CASSLNTYEQYF. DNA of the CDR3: TGCGCCAGCAGCTTGAACACCTACGAGCAGTACTTC.

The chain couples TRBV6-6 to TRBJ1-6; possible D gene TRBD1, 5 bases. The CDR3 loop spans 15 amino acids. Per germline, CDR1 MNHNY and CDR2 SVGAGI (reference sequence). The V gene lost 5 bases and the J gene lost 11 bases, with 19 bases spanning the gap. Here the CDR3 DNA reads TGTGCCAGCAGTAGAACGGGCCGGGGAGGGGCACCCCTCCACTTT. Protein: CASSRTGRGGAPLHF.

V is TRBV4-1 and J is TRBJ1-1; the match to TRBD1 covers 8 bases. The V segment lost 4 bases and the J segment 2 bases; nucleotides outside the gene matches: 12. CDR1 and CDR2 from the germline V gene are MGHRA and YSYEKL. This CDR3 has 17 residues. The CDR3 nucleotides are TGCGCCAGCAGCCTTCGACAGGGGAGGGTGCCAAACACTGAAGCTTTCTTT. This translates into CASSLRQGRVPNTEAFF.

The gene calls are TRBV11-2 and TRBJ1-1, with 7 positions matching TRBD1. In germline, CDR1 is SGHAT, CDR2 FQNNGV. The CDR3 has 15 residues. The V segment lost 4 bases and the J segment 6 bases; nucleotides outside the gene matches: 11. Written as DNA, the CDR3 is TGTGCCAGCAGCTCTCGGGACAGTCTAAAATCTGAAGCTTTCTTT. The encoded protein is CASSSRDSLKSEAFF.

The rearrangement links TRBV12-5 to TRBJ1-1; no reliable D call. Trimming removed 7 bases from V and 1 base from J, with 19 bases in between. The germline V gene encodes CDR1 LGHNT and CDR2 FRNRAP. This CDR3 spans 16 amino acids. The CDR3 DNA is TGTGCTAGTGCCATTGGTTTCCCCTCGGGGAACACTGAAGCTTTCTTT. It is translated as CASAIGFPSGNTEAFF.

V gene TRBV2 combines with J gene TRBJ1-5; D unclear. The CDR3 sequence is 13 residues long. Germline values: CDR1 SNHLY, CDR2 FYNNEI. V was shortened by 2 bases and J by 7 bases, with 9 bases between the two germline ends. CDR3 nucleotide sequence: TGTGCCAGCAGTGAAATAGGGTTGCAGCCCCAGCATTTT. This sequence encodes CASSEIGLQPQHF.

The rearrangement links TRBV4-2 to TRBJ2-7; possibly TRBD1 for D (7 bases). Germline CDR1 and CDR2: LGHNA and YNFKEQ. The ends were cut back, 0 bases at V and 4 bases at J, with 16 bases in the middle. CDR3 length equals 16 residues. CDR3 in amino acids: CASSQDLEGAGYEQYF. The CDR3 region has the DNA TGTGCCAGCAGCCAAGATTTGGAGGGGGCCGGGTACGAGCAGTACTTC.

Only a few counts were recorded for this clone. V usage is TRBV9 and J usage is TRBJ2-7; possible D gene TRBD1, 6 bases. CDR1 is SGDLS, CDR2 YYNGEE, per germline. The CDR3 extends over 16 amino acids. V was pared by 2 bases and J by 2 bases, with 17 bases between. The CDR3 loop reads CASSVASGTSPYEQYF. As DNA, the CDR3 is TGTGCCAGCAGCGTTGCGTCCGGGACATCCCCCTACGAGCAGTACTTC. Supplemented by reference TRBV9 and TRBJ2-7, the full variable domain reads DSGVTQTPKHLITATGQRVTLRCSPRSGDLSVYWYQQSLDQGLQFLIQYYNGEERAKGNILERFSAQQFPDLHSELNLSSLELGDSALYFCASSVASGTSPYEQYFGPGTRLTVT.

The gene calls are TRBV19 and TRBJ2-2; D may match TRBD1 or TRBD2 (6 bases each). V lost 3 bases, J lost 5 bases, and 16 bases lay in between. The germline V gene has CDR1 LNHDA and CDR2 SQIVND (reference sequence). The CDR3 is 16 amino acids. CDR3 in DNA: TGTGCCAGTAGTATTAGCCGGGGGCGGGAAACCGGGGAGCTGTTTTTT. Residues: CASSISRGRETGELFF.

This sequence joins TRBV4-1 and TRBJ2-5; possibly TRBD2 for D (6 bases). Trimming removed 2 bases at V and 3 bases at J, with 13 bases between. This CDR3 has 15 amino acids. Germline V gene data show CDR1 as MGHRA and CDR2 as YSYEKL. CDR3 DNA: TGCGCCAGCAGCCAATGGGGAGGCCAAAAAGAGACCCAGTACTTC. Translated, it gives CASSQWGGQKETQYF.

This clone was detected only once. CDR3 amino acids: CSVEGTVTYEQYF. CDR3 DNA sequence: TGCAGCGTTGAAGGGACAGTTACCTACGAGCAGTACTTC. The gene calls are TRBV29-1 and TRBJ2-7; TRBD1 might be the D (6 bases). The CDR3 is made up of 13 amino acids. V lost 1 base, J lost 2 bases, and 9 bases lay in between. In germline, CDR1 is SQVTM, CDR2 ANQGSEA.

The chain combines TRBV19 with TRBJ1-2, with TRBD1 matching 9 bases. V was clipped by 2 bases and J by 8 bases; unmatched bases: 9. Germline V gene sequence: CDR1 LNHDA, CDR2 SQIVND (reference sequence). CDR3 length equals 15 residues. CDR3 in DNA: TGTGCCAGTAGTATACCGGGACAGGGTTACAACGGCTACACCTTC. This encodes CASSIPGQGYNGYTF.

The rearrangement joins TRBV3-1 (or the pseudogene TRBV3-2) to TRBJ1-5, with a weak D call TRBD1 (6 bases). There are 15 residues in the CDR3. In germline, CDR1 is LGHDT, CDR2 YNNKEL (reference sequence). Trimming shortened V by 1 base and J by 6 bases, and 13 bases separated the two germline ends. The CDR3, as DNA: TGTGCCAGCAGCCAAGGACTTCAGGGGAGTCAGCCCCAGCATTTT. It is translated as CASSQGLQGSQPQHF.

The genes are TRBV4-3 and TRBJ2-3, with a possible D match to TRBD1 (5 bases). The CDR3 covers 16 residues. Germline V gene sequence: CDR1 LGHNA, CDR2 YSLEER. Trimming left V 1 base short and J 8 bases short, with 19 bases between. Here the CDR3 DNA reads TGCGCCAGCAGCCAAGTGTGGGGCGCCGATCCGGGTACGCAGTATTTT. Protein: CASSQVWGADPGTQYF.

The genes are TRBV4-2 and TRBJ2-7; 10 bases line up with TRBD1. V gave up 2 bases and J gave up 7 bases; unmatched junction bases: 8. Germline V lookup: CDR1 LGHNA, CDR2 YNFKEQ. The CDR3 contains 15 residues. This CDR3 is CASSQKGTGVGEQYF. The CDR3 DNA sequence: TGTGCCAGCAGCCAAAAGGGGACAGGGGTAGGGGAGCAGTACTTC.

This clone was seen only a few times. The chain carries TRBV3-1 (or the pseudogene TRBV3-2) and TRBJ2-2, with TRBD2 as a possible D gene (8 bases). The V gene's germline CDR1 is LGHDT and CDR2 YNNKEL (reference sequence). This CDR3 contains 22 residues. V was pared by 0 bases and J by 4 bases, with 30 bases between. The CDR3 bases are TGTGCCAGCAGCCAAGAAGGGAAAGAAGGGGACAGCTACCGGGGGGGCACCGGGGAGCTGTTTTTT. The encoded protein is CASSQEGKEGDSYRGGTGELFF.

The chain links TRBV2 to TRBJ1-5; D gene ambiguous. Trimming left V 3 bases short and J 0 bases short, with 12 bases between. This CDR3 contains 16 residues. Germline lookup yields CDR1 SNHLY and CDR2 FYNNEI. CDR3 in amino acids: CASSEVEFFSNQPQHF. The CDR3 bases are TGTGCCAGCAGTGAGGTAGAGTTTTTTAGCAATCAGCCCCAGCATTTT.

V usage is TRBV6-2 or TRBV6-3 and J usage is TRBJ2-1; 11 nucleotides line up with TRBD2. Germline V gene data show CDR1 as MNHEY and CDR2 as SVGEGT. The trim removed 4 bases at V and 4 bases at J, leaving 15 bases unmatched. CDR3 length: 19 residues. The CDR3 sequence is CASSSQGLAGGPSYNEQFF. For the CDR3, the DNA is TGTGCCAGCAGTTCTCAGGGGCTAGCGGGGGGCCCTTCGTACAATGAGCAGTTCTTC.